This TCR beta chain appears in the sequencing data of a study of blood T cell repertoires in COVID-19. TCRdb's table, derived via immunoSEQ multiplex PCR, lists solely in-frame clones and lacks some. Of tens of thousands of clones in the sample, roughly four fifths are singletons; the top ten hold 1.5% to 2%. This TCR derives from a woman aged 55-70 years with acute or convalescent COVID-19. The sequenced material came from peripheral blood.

CDR3 amino acids: CASSRDRDTEAFF. As DNA, the CDR3 is TGTGCCAGCAGCCGAGACAGGGACACTGAAGCTTTCTTT. The chain links TRBV7-8 to TRBJ1-1, with TRBD1 matching over 7 bases. Losses at the gene ends were 5 bases for V and 3 bases for J; bases not matched to a gene: 3. CDR1 SGHVS and CDR2 FQNEAQ come from the germline V gene. The CDR3 covers 13 residues.